The rows below give T cell receptor beta chains drawn from one sample of a study of CD8+ T cells in alopecia areata. Libraries were prepared by immunoSEQ multiplex PCR; TCRdb keeps only in-frame clonotypes and omits some of them. This table holds more than 200,000 clones, about two thirds found once. The specimen was CD4+ T cells sorted from blood, collected at week 0. The receptors were gathered from a human donor with alopecia areata. CDR3s include the opening cysteine and the closing phenylalanine or tryptophan. Each record gives: CDR3 protein, CDR3 DNA, J gene, D gene, V gene, clone size. A D gene is named only where the DNA matches it firmly. For some rows the clone size is stated as once, few or many, or as a class when expanded; others skip it.

cdr3_aa: CASSPTITDTQYF; cdr3_nt: TGTGCCAGCAGCCCGACGATCACAGATACGCAGTATTTT; j_call: TRBJ2-3; d_call: .; v_call: TRBV7-2; clone_size: .
cdr3_aa: CASAGGLAETTNTGELFF; cdr3_nt: TGTGCCTCCGCCGGGGGACTAGCGGAGACAACGAACACCGGGGAGCTGTTTTTT; j_call: TRBJ2-2; d_call: TRBD2; v_call: TRBV30; clone_size: .
cdr3_aa: CASSPRGDEQYF; cdr3_nt: TGTGCCAGCTCACCACGGGGGGACGAGCAGTACTTC; j_call: TRBJ2-7; d_call: .; v_call: TRBV18; clone_size: .
cdr3_aa: CASSLGQPNSPLHF; cdr3_nt: TGCGCCAGCAGCCTCGGACAGCCTAATTCACCCCTCCACTTT; j_call: TRBJ1-6; d_call: .; v_call: TRBV4-3; clone_size: .
cdr3_aa: CASSRLPRGNQPQHF; cdr3_nt: TGTGCCAGTAGTCGACTGCCTAGGGGCAATCAGCCCCAGCATTTT; j_call: TRBJ1-5; d_call: .; v_call: TRBV19; clone_size: .
cdr3_aa: CASRKVWDTEAFF; cdr3_nt: TGTGCCAGCCGAAAGGTATGGGACACTGAAGCTTTCTTT; j_call: TRBJ1-1; d_call: .; v_call: TRBV27; clone_size: few
cdr3_aa: CASSELTQTRAFF; cdr3_nt: TGTGCCAGCAGTGAACTGACACAGACCCGAGCTTTCTTT; j_call: TRBJ1-1; d_call: .; v_call: TRBV27; clone_size: .
cdr3_aa: CAWSGRMNTEAFF; cdr3_nt: TGTGCCTGGAGTGGTCGTATGAACACTGAAGCTTTCTTT; j_call: TRBJ1-1; d_call: .; v_call: TRBV30; clone_size: .
cdr3_aa: CASSDEESQPQHF; cdr3_nt: TGTGCCAGCAGTGATGAAGAATCCCAGCCCCAGCATTTT; j_call: TRBJ1-5; d_call: .; v_call: TRBV2; clone_size: .
cdr3_aa: CASSRREVGETQYF; cdr3_nt: TGTGCCAGCAGCCGAAGGGAGGTCGGGGAGACCCAGTACTTC; j_call: TRBJ2-5; d_call: .; v_call: TRBV11-2; clone_size: .
cdr3_aa: CSASPGQGNPTQYF; cdr3_nt: TGCAGCGCGTCACCGGGACAGGGGAACCCTACGCAGTATTTT; j_call: TRBJ2-3; d_call: TRBD1; v_call: TRBV29-1; clone_size: few
cdr3_aa: CASSLWGNQETQYF; cdr3_nt: TGTGCCAGCAGCTTATGGGGGAACCAAGAGACCCAGTACTTC; j_call: TRBJ2-5; d_call: .; v_call: TRBV7-2; clone_size: .
cdr3_aa: CASSETAVGTEAFF; cdr3_nt: TGTGCCAGCAGCGAGACGGCTGTCGGCACTGAAGCTTTCTTT; j_call: TRBJ1-1; d_call: .; v_call: TRBV5-6; clone_size: .
cdr3_aa: CASSVAHRDYEQYF; cdr3_nt: TGTGCCAGCAGCGTAGCTCACAGGGACTACGAGCAGTACTTC; j_call: TRBJ2-7; d_call: .; v_call: TRBV9; clone_size: .
cdr3_aa: CASSLSGRGTDTQYF; cdr3_nt: TGTGCCAGCAGTTTAAGCGGGAGGGGCACAGATACGCAGTATTTT; j_call: TRBJ2-3; d_call: TRBD2; v_call: TRBV27; clone_size: .
cdr3_aa: CASSMREDGYTF; cdr3_nt: TGTGCCAGTAGTATGAGGGAGGATGGCTACACCTTC; j_call: TRBJ1-2; d_call: .; v_call: TRBV19; clone_size: .
cdr3_aa: CARTDRSATNEKLFF; cdr3_nt: TGTGCCCGAACCGACAGAAGTGCAACTAATGAAAAACTGTTTTTT; j_call: TRBJ1-4; d_call: .; v_call: TRBV30; clone_size: .
cdr3_aa: CSVRGTSGGAIQYF; cdr3_nt: TGCAGCGTTCGCGGGACTAGCGGGGGGGCTATTCAATACTTC; j_call: TRBJ2-5; d_call: TRBD2; v_call: TRBV29-1; clone_size: .
cdr3_aa: CASRSGSAEETQYF; cdr3_nt: TGCGCCAGCAGGTCTGGGTCGGCTGAAGAGACCCAGTACTTC; j_call: TRBJ2-5; d_call: .; v_call: TRBV5-1; clone_size: .
cdr3_aa: CASGLDGYTEAFF; cdr3_nt: TGTGCTAGTGGTTTGGACGGGTACACTGAAGCTTTCTTT; j_call: TRBJ1-1; d_call: .; v_call: TRBV12-5; clone_size: .
cdr3_aa: CAWSKARQRPYGYTF; cdr3_nt: TGTGCCTGGAGTAAGGCCCGACAGCGGCCCTATGGCTACACCTTC; j_call: TRBJ1-2; d_call: .; v_call: TRBV30; clone_size: .
cdr3_aa: CSVGRTYNEQFF; cdr3_nt: TGCAGCGTTGGACGAACCTACAATGAGCAGTTCTTC; j_call: TRBJ2-1; d_call: .; v_call: TRBV29-1; clone_size: few
cdr3_aa: CASSLISRPDTQYF; cdr3_nt: TGTGCCAGCAGCTTGATATCCCGGCCAGATACGCAGTATTTT; j_call: TRBJ2-3; d_call: .; v_call: TRBV5-4; clone_size: .
cdr3_aa: CASTPGQGIHEQYF; cdr3_nt: TGTGCCAGCACACCGGGACAGGGCATACACGAGCAGTACTTC; j_call: TRBJ2-7; d_call: TRBD1; v_call: TRBV7-9; clone_size: .
cdr3_aa: CASSFSPYNEQFF; cdr3_nt: TGTGCCAGCAGCTTCTCACCCTACAATGAGCAGTTCTTC; j_call: TRBJ2-1; d_call: .; v_call: TRBV11-2; clone_size: .
cdr3_aa: CASREGRGSSPLHF; cdr3_nt: TGTGCCAGCAGAGAAGGGAGAGGATCCTCACCCCTCCACTTT; j_call: TRBJ1-6; d_call: .; v_call: TRBV6-5; clone_size: .
cdr3_aa: CAWSGVTQYF; cdr3_nt: TGTGCCTGGAGTGGGGTGACCCAGTACTTC; j_call: TRBJ2-5; d_call: .; v_call: TRBV30; clone_size: .
cdr3_aa: CAWSVLSGTSSLQETQYF; cdr3_nt: TGTGCCTGGAGTGTACTTTCAGGGACTAGCAGCCTCCAAGAGACCCAGTACTTC; j_call: TRBJ2-5; d_call: TRBD2; v_call: TRBV30; clone_size: .
cdr3_aa: CASSVGTGAGQPQHF; cdr3_nt: TGTGCCAGCAGCGTAGGGACAGGGGCAGGTCAGCCCCAGCATTTT; j_call: TRBJ1-5; d_call: TRBD1; v_call: TRBV9; clone_size: once
cdr3_aa: CSVGGQGIQPQHF; cdr3_nt: TGCAGCGTTGGGGGACAGGGAATTCAGCCCCAGCATTTT; j_call: TRBJ1-5; d_call: TRBD1; v_call: TRBV29-1; clone_size: once
cdr3_aa: CASSAQTGGRTEAFF; cdr3_nt: TGTGCCAGCAGCGCTCAGACAGGGGGCAGGACTGAAGCTTTCTTT; j_call: TRBJ1-1; d_call: TRBD1; v_call: TRBV7-9; clone_size: .
cdr3_aa: CASSGGAQETQYF; cdr3_nt: TGTGCCAGCAGCGGGGGAGCCCAAGAGACCCAGTACTTC; j_call: TRBJ2-5; d_call: .; v_call: TRBV27; clone_size: .
cdr3_aa: CSVNQMGATYNEQFF; cdr3_nt: TGCAGCGTAAACCAAATGGGGGCTACCTACAATGAGCAGTTCTTC; j_call: TRBJ2-1; d_call: .; v_call: TRBV29-1; clone_size: .
cdr3_aa: CAWSGTGGWTQYF; cdr3_nt: TGTGCCTGGAGTGGAACGGGAGGGTGGACCCAGTACTTC; j_call: TRBJ2-5; d_call: TRBD2; v_call: TRBV30; clone_size: .
cdr3_aa: CASSSGLAGVEDTQYF; cdr3_nt: TGTGCCAGCAGCTCGGGACTAGCGGGAGTTGAAGATACGCAGTATTTT; j_call: TRBJ2-3; d_call: TRBD2; v_call: TRBV7-3; clone_size: .
cdr3_aa: CASSPNGQYSYEQYF; cdr3_nt: TGTGCCAGCAGCCCAAACGGACAGTACTCCTACGAGCAGTACTTC; j_call: TRBJ2-7; d_call: .; v_call: TRBV2; clone_size: .
cdr3_aa: CASSYPPYTEAFF; cdr3_nt: TGTGCCAGCAGTTACCCGCCCTACACTGAAGCTTTCTTT; j_call: TRBJ1-1; d_call: .; v_call: TRBV6-5; clone_size: .
cdr3_aa: CATSPRTGNNSPLHF; cdr3_nt: TGTGCCACCAGCCCTCGGACAGGGAACAATTCACCCCTCCACTTT; j_call: TRBJ1-6; d_call: TRBD1; v_call: TRBV15; clone_size: .
cdr3_aa: CASSQKPSGANVLTF; cdr3_nt: TGCGCCAGCAGCCAAAAACCATCTGGGGCCAACGTCCTGACTTTC; j_call: TRBJ2-6; d_call: .; v_call: TRBV4-3; clone_size: once
cdr3_aa: CASSVSAGVLNYGYTF; cdr3_nt: TGTGCCAGCAGCGTAAGTGCCGGGGTGCTTAACTATGGCTACACCTTC; j_call: TRBJ1-2; d_call: .; v_call: TRBV9; clone_size: .
cdr3_aa: CASSWGQSSYEQYF; cdr3_nt: TGTGCCAGCAGTTGGGGACAGAGCTCCTACGAGCAGTACTTC; j_call: TRBJ2-7; d_call: TRBD1; v_call: TRBV6-5; clone_size: .
cdr3_aa: CASSLLAGGLNEQFF; cdr3_nt: TGTGCCAGCTCACTCCTAGCGGGGGGGTTGAATGAGCAGTTCTTC; j_call: TRBJ2-1; d_call: TRBD2; v_call: TRBV6-5; clone_size: few
cdr3_aa: CASSLDNTEAFF; cdr3_nt: TGCGCCAGCAGCTTAGATAACACTGAAGCTTTCTTT; j_call: TRBJ1-1; d_call: .; v_call: TRBV5-1; clone_size: few
cdr3_aa: CATVIPQGNYGYTF; cdr3_nt: TGTGCCACCGTAATCCCACAGGGGAACTATGGCTACACCTTC; j_call: TRBJ1-2; d_call: TRBD1; v_call: TRBV2; clone_size: .
cdr3_aa: CASSVARTGANVLTF; cdr3_nt: TGTGCCAGCAGCGTAGCCCGGACTGGGGCCAACGTCCTGACTTTC; j_call: TRBJ2-6; d_call: .; v_call: TRBV9; clone_size: .
cdr3_aa: CSVRDSNNSPLHF; cdr3_nt: TGCAGCGTGCGGGACAGTAATAATTCACCCCTCCACTTT; j_call: TRBJ1-6; d_call: TRBD1; v_call: TRBV29-1; clone_size: .
cdr3_aa: CASSQVGRGETQYF; cdr3_nt: TGCGCCAGCAGCCAAGTTGGGAGGGGAGAGACCCAGTACTTC; j_call: TRBJ2-5; d_call: TRBD2; v_call: TRBV4-1; clone_size: .
cdr3_aa: CAISESGGNYGYTF; cdr3_nt: TGTGCCATCAGTGAGTCGGGCGGAAACTATGGCTACACCTTC; j_call: TRBJ1-2; d_call: .; v_call: TRBV10-3; clone_size: .
cdr3_aa: CASSPTGFEQYF; cdr3_nt: TGTGCCAGCAGCCCGACGGGGTTCGAGCAGTACTTC; j_call: TRBJ2-7; d_call: .; v_call: TRBV6-1; clone_size: many